This record concerns one T cell receptor beta chain sequence. The specificity of this receptor is unknown. Per-base qualities were not stored, and no clone one base away is much larger. Interpreted using the paper, the time point label stands for: baseline before first vaccination. Vaccinee samples were obtained from the UK trials COV001 and COV002, which included a single-blind randomized controlled phase 2/3 trial of AZD1222 (ChAdOx1 nCoV-19) in healthy adults. Trial participant PBMC samples were collected at day 0 and day 28 after the second dose for TCRbeta chain sequencing. The data were taken from a study of T cell responses to AZD1222 COVID-19 vaccine listed by TCRdb under 2021. Some background on the complete study: AZD1222 recipients whose second dose came at about 4 weeks and those whose second dose came at about 12 weeks were combined into one group, since spike-specific TCR depth and breadth did not differ between the two schedules. Trial participants were enrolled into age subgroups of 18-55, 56-69 and 70-plus years, which contained about 150, 27 and 61 TCR-sequenced participants, respectively. A total of over 230 trial participants underwent TCR sequencing, of whom about 210 had received two doses of AZD1222 and 26 had received two doses of the MenACWY control vaccine.

The CDR3 regions of human TCRbeta chains were analyzed by immunosequencing. As for how the authors treated the data: Repertoire TCRs were checked for matches against a reference library of SARS-CoV-2-specific TCRs that had been generated using the MIRA antigen-specificity platform. Breadth meant the fraction of unique TCRs that were SARS-CoV-2-associated, whereas depth meant the fraction of total T cells that were SARS-CoV-2-associated. Using the MIRA data, every spike-specific TCR was mapped to the spike region that the TCR reacted to and assigned to either a CD4 or a CD8 class. Log10-transformed breadth and depth values were compared by one-way ANOVA with Sidak's multiple comparisons tests. The table comes from immuneACCESS by way of TCRdb, which keeps in-frame sequences with V and J called. Part of the clones is missing from these tables; in studies checked, under half for an unresolved V gene and the rest for unknown reasons. V, J and clone size were drawn from that table, and D and trimming were deduced from the DNA. The sample includes about 53,000 clones, with approximately 88% observed a single time. The ten top clones hold 27% of the sample.

The trim is 0 bases for V and 4 bases for J, with a gap of 13 bases between the germline ends. From the cysteine up to the phenylalanine, the CDR3 has a length of 15 residues. Only the CDR3 portion is preserved as DNA: 45 bases, with reading frame beginning at the first base. CDR1 MNHEY and CDR2 SMNVEV were looked up in the germline V gene (reference sequence). General study outcomes and caveats: Conclusions about previously exposed vaccinees are limited, since just 6 or 7 AZD1222 recipients were seropositive for SARS-CoV-2 at baseline. In the small 56-69-year group, the increase in depth fell short of significance, most likely because of low power. The vaccine-associated CD4 TCRs covered the entire spike protein, and the dominant responses fell in regions 160-218 and 743-854. Epitopes outside the regions mutated in the B.1.351 and B.1.1.7 variants were reportedly recognized by nearly half of the unique spike-specific TCRs. Spike-specific TCR breadth and depth rose significantly after two AZD1222 doses compared with day 0 and with MenACWY recipients. Participants were mostly white British and included more females than males, and it was suggested by the authors that clonal diversity may have been underestimated. Because no samples from the day 14 peak response were available, repertoires could be characterized only after the peak T cell response.

Sequences were derived from peripheral blood, sampled on day 0 of AZD1222 vaccination. This clonotype originated in an adult in good health. The rearranged segments are TRBV27 and TRBJ2-7; the D assignment is uncertain and may be TRBD1 or TRBD2, with 5 bases supporting each. The DNA sequence is TGTGCCAGCAGTTTATCGGGGGTTACGATGTACGAGCAGTACTTC. The encoded protein is CASSLSGVTMYEQYF.